This TCR beta chain was captured by sequencing in a study of metastatic and nonmetastatic thyroid tumors. On the study more broadly: Repertoires from malignant and benign thyroid patients were compared across blood and tumor or nodule tissue. General observations from the study: Patients with malignant thyroid tumors reportedly had significantly higher TCR beta diversity than those with benign nodules, in blood and tumor.

V gave up 0 bases and J gave up 5 bases, with 10 bases separating them. The CDR3 has 15 residues. Each patient went into thyroid surgery without having received any treatment. This clone was seen many times. Its cognate antigen is unknown. Authors' methods: A classifier for distant metastasis in papillary thyroid cancer was constructed using CDR3 differences observed across clinicopathological groups. TCRdb redid the clone calls on the PCR reads using MiXCR. Clone size and V and J calls follow TCRdb, not the original study. This table has roughly 70,000 clones, around 18% appearing once. J is TRBJ1-4 and V is TRBV12-3 or TRBV12-4; TRBD1 might be the D (5 bases). The source is a female donor with papillary thyroid cancer or a benign thyroid nodule (not recorded which). Some clones in this sample may be carry-over from other donors' samples. The sequencing input was blood. For the CDR3, the DNA is TGTGCCAGCAGTTTAGCGGGGGACCGAAATGAAAAACTGTTTTTT. This codes for CASSLAGDRNEKLFF.